This T cell receptor (beta chain) was recovered during a study of CD8 T cells in ankylosing spondylitis. TCRdb ran MiXCR on the 5' RACE reads and lists one entry per CDR3 protein. The sample has around 250,000 distinct CDR3 sequences; approximately 20% are singletons. Germline-derived CDR1 and CDR2 are LGHNA and YSLEER. Trimming removed 3 bases from V and 6 bases from J; junction bases left unmatched: 5. This CDR3 contains 14 residues. This clonotype turned up a few times. This TCR was recovered from a male donor with ankylosing spondylitis or in good health (not recorded which). The sequenced sample consisted of blood, either unsorted or a sorted T cell fraction (not recorded which). The chain has TRBV4-3 and TRBJ2-7; 10 bases fit TRBD1. The CDR3 here is CASSQGTGDPEQYF. DNA for the CDR3: TGCGCCAGCAGCCAGGGGACAGGGGACCCCGAGCAGTACTTC.